One sample yielded the 10 T cell receptor beta chains listed below, sequenced in a study of cytomegalovirus exposure and HLA in healthy donors. Amplification used 60 Vbeta primers and 13 Jbeta primers. Method: immunoSEQ multiplex PCR; TCRdb's copy keeps in-frame clones and lacks some. This sample has roughly 150,000 clones, with roughly 80% found just once. The sequenced sample was PBMCs. The receptor set was obtained from a woman between 40 and 50 years old in good health and CMV-seronegative.

J is TRBJ2-3 and V is TRBV19; 7 nucleotides line up with TRBD2. V dropped 3 bases and J dropped 1; count of bases not matched to a gene: 10. CDR3 length equals 17 residues. Germline loops: CDR1 LNHDA, CDR2 SQIVND (reference sequence). CDR3 protein: CASSIRSGAVGTDTQYF. The CDR3 region has the DNA TGTGCCAGTAGTATCCGGAGCGGGGCGGTCGGCACAGATACGCAGTATTTT.

This rearrangement joins TRBV6-6 to TRBJ2-6; TRBD1 matches 8 bases. The V gene end was trimmed by 6 bases and the J gene end by 4 bases; junction bases not matched to a gene: 5. The CDR3 covers 15 residues. Per germline, CDR1 MNHNY and CDR2 SVGAGI (reference sequence). CDR3 loop: CASSRGTGGANVLTF. DNA for the CDR3: TGTGCCAGCAGCAGAGGGACAGGAGGGGCCAACGTCCTGACTTTC.

V usage is TRBV5-4 and J usage is TRBJ1-4; TRBD1 matches at 7 bases. The CDR3 contains 13 residues. CDR1 and CDR2 from the germline V gene are SGHNT and YYREEE (reference sequence). V dropped 4 bases and J dropped 4; count of bases not matched to a gene: 1. The CDR3 is CASSGDSNEKLFF. The CDR3 nucleotides are TGTGCCAGCAGCGGGGACAGTAATGAAAAACTGTTTTTT.

The chain carries TRBV11-3 and TRBJ2-2; no reliable D call. CDR1 and CDR2 (germline): SGHNT, YENEEA. The CDR3 totals 15 residues. V lost 3 bases, J lost 5 bases, and 13 bases lay in between. The CDR3 sequence: CASSFRSPGTGELFF. The CDR3 region has the DNA TGTGCCAGCAGCTTCCGGTCCCCCGGGACCGGGGAGCTGTTTTTT.

This CDR3 is CATSRGLAGRGEQFF. The CDR3 DNA is TGCGCCACCTCGCGTGGCCTAGCGGGGAGGGGTGAGCAGTTCTTC. This sequence joins TRBV4-1 and TRBJ2-1, with TRBD2 identical over 9 bases. The CDR3 has 15 residues. The germline gives CDR1 MGHRA, CDR2 YSYEKL. V lost 10 bases and J lost 9; bases outside the gene matches: 16.

This sequence joins TRBV18 and TRBJ2-7, with 9 bases lining up with TRBD1. With V trimmed by 4 bases and J by 1 base, 2 bases remained unmatched. Germline lookup yields CDR1 KGHSH and CDR2 LQKENI. The CDR3 loop spans 14 amino acids. As DNA, the CDR3 is TGTGCCAGCTCACAGGGACAGGGTTCCTACGAGCAGTACTTC. It is translated as CASSQGQGSYEQYF.

The V gene is TRBV2, the J gene TRBJ2-4, with TRBD2 matching over 7 bases. Germline V CDR1 and CDR2: SNHLY, FYNNEI. Trimming cost V 3 bases and J 0 bases; bases outside gene matches: 5. This CDR3 is 16 amino acids long. The DNA for the CDR3 is TGTGCCAGCAGTGATTCGAGCGGGGTAGCCAAAAACATTCAGTACTTC. Amino acids: CASSDSSGVAKNIQYF.

The chain has TRBV7-9 and TRBJ1-6, with a weak D call TRBD1 (5 bases). The germline V gene has CDR1 SEHNR and CDR2 FQNEAQ (reference sequence). CDR3 length equals 14 residues. The V end lost 1 base, the J end lost 6 bases, and 7 bases lay between the germline ends. Here the CDR3 reads CASSLEGVNSPLHF. CDR3 nucleotides: TGTGCCAGCAGCTTAGAAGGGGTTAATTCACCCCTCCACTTT. The full variable domain, its missing parts supplied by reference TRBV7-9 and TRBJ1-6, is DTGVSQNPRHKITKRGQNVTFRCDPISEHNRLYWYRQTLGQGPEFLTYFQNEAQLEKSRLLSDRFSAERPKGSFSTLEIQRTEQGDSAMYLCASSLEGVNSPLHFGNGTRLTVT.

The rearrangement uses TRBV6-4 and TRBJ2-2; 9 nucleotides match TRBD2. This CDR3 spans 18 amino acids. Germline V gene data show CDR1 as MRHNA and CDR2 as SNTAGT. The V gene end was trimmed by 0 bases and the J gene end by 0 bases; junction bases not matched to a gene: 5. The CDR3 coding sequence is TGTGCCAGCAGTGACTCTGCGGGGGGGTTTGCGAACACCGGGGAGCTGTTTTTT. Protein product: CASSDSAGGFANTGELFF.

Notes on this clone: A read error may produce the germline difference seen at one junction end. The chain carries TRBV7-9 and TRBJ1-2; a weak D match, TRBD1 (6 bases). Per germline, CDR1 SEHNR and CDR2 FQNEAQ (reference sequence). The CDR3 is 15 amino acids. The CDR3 spells CSSSAGQHPNYGYTF. The CDR3 nucleotides read TGTTCCAGCAGCGCAGGACAGCACCCTAACTATGGCTACACCTTC.